The clone carrying this T cell receptor (beta chain) was seen more than once but under ten times. Its specificity is not known. The CDR3 length is 14 residues. Trimming took 5 bases from V and 4 from J, leaving 13 bases between them. Germline assignment: CDR1 LNHDA and CDR2 SQIVND (reference sequence). The source of the sample is a study of T cells after yellow fever vaccination. Study results and caveats: Few clonotypes appeared in both CD4 and CD8 compartments.

Via MiXCR, TCRdb re-called the 5' RACE reads, giving one row per CDR3 protein. The sample yields under 600,000 distinct CDR3 sequences, 13% seen once. The clonotype originates from a man aged 25-45 years who received the YFV17D yellow fever vaccine. Source: PBMCs, taken on the day of the yellow fever booster vaccination. The J gene is TRBJ2-3, the V gene TRBV19; D ambiguous. CDR3 in amino acids: CASSRAGEADTQYF. The CDR3, as DNA: TGTGCCAGTAGTCGGGCAGGAGAGGCAGATACGCAGTATTTT.